This TCR beta chain was captured in a study of shared clonotypes between healthy human individuals. In the study overall: The donors, a couple of women and a few men, were aged 18 to 49.

This clone was seen once. Naive CD45RA+ and memory CD45RA-negative subsets were split from CD4+ cells. Germline V gene data show CDR1 as WNHNN and CDR2 as SYGVQD (reference sequence). Trimming removed 0 bases from V and 3 bases from J; junction bases left unmatched: 6. The CDR3 sequence is 16 residues long. This table comes from immunoSEQ multiplex PCR, and its TCRdb copy is limited to in-frame clones, with some not included. The table includes about 1 million clones, under 80% detected once. The sequenced sample was memory CD4+ T cells sorted from blood. The subset was: CD45RA-negative fraction. The rearrangement joins TRBV10-1 to TRBJ2-3; TRBD1 agrees at 7 bases. The sequence was obtained from a young man in good health. The CDR3 sequence is CASSESRGLGTDTQYF. The CDR3 DNA reads as TGCGCCAGCAGTGAGTCGAGGGGGCTAGGTACAGATACGCAGTATTTT.